This T cell receptor beta chain was recovered during a study of blood T cells in healthy people across ages. This clonotype was counted a few times. Its antigen is not identified. Each sample yielded at least 6 million isolated PBMCs. Study-level findings and limits: A roughly linear fall in TCR beta diversity per million T cells was seen with increasing age.

Combining a sample-barcoded 5' primer with a J-beta primer mix, a second PCR ran for roughly 7 to 12 cycles. TCRdb reanalysed the 5' RACE reads using MiXCR and keeps one entry per CDR3 protein. The sample includes 700,000 to 900,000 distinct CDR3 sequences, around 25% of them seen just once. The CDR3 loop spans 16 amino acids. V was cut by 5 bases and J by 4 bases, with 21 bases left in between. The same specimen was also included in a second study, on T cells of mothers and their children.

Input material: blood. The sequence came from a boy aged 5-17 years in good health. The chain joins TRBV12-3 or TRBV12-4 to TRBJ2-7; D gene ambiguous. CDR3 protein: CASSPWVASPNYEQYF. The CDR3 DNA reads as TGTGCCAGCAGTCCCTGGGTAGCCTCTCCGAATTACGAGCAGTACTTC.